The 22 T cell receptor beta chains presented below share a single source sample, sequenced in a study of cytomegalovirus exposure and HLA in healthy donors. The method was immunoSEQ multiplex PCR; TCRdb's version includes in-frame clones alone and lacks a portion of them. This repertoire shows 200,000 or so clones, around 88% found once; its top ten account for about 2.7%. Sequences were obtained from PBMCs. These receptors were taken from a woman younger than 30 in good health and CMV-seronegative.

V is TRBV29-1 and J is TRBJ1-3; D not certain. With 2 bases removed from V and 4 bases from J, the gap between germline ends came to 6 bases. The germline gives CDR1 SQVTM, CDR2 ANQGSEA. This CDR3 has 12 amino acids. The CDR3 bases are TGCAGCGTTGAAACCCTAGGAAACACCATATATTTT. Translating it yields CSVETLGNTIYF.

Only one count was recorded for this clone. The chain carries TRBV10-3 and TRBJ2-2; 10 nucleotides match TRBD2. The germline gives CDR1 ENHRY, CDR2 SYGVKD. J gave up 3 bases and V 3 bases, and 4 bases lay outside the gene matches. CDR3 length: 16 amino acids. The CDR3 region has the DNA TGTGCCATCAGTGATTCTAGCGGGAGCGACACCGGGGAGCTGTTTTTT. Its translation is CAISDSSGSDTGELFF.

This clone was seen just once. V gene TRBV7-8 combines with J gene TRBJ2-7; 13 bases map to TRBD2. Germline values: CDR1 SGHVS, CDR2 FQNEAQ. The CDR3 is 16 amino acids. The J segment lost 3 bases and the V segment lost 5 bases, leaving 7 bases of the junction unmatched. The CDR3 reads CASSEGLAGALYEQYF. CDR3 in DNA: TGTGCCAGCAGCGAAGGACTAGCGGGGGCCCTCTACGAGCAGTACTTC.

The V gene is TRBV6-5, the J gene TRBJ2-7; 13 positions agree with TRBD2. The germline V gene encodes CDR1 MNHEY and CDR2 SVGAGI. J lost 5 bases, V lost 6 bases, and 10 bases had no gene match. The CDR3 extends over 16 amino acids. The CDR3 DNA sequence: TGTGCCAGCAGCTACGGTGGAGGGACTAGCGGGAACGAGCAGTACTTC. It codes for CASSYGGGTSGNEQYF.

This chain joins TRBV11-3 and TRBJ2-7, with 8 bases fitting TRBD1. Germline lookup yields CDR1 SGHNT and CDR2 YENEEA. V was clipped by 5 bases and J by 4 bases; unmatched bases: 10. This CDR3 spans 15 amino acids. The CDR3 nucleotides read TGTGCCAGCAGCCCCTACGGCGGACAGGGATACGAGCAGTACTTC. Translated: CASSPYGGQGYEQYF.

The rearrangement links TRBV4-1 to TRBJ1-1; 7 bases map to TRBD1. The length of the CDR3 is 15 residues. The junction had 7 bases not matched to a gene; V was cut back by 1 base and J by 5 bases. Germline values: CDR1 MGHRA, CDR2 YSYEKL. The CDR3 here is CASSQVVGGRTEAFF. CDR3 bases: TGCGCCAGCAGCCAAGTTGTAGGGGGCAGGACTGAAGCTTTCTTT.

The chain carries TRBV5-4 and TRBJ2-2; 12 nucleotides line up with TRBD2. Germline CDR1 is SGHNT and CDR2 is YYREEE (reference sequence). The CDR3 extends over 16 amino acids. Unmatched junction bases numbered 6, after V lost 4 bases and J lost 5 bases. The CDR3 coding sequence is TGTGCCAGCAGCCCGAGACTAGCGGGAGCTACCGGGGAGCTGTTTTTT. This translates into CASSPRLAGATGELFF.

This rearrangement joins TRBV12-5 to TRBJ1-5; no definite D call. The germline CDR1 and CDR2 sequences are LGHNT and FRNRAP. V lost 3 bases to trimming and J lost 0 bases, with 15 bases between them. This CDR3 contains 17 residues. CDR3 loop: CASGFDTRSYSNQPQHF. In DNA, the CDR3 is TGTGCTAGTGGTTTTGACACCAGATCCTATAGCAATCAGCCCCAGCATTTT.

The J gene is TRBJ2-1, the V gene TRBV19; 12 bases are shared with TRBD2. The CDR3 loop spans 16 amino acids. The J segment lost 2 bases and the V segment lost 8 bases, leaving 7 bases of the junction unmatched. CDR1 and CDR2 (germline): LNHDA, SQIVND (reference sequence). The CDR3 here is CASSLAGGETYNEQFF. The CDR3 DNA reads as TGTGCCAGTTCGCTAGCGGGAGGGGAGACCTACAATGAGCAGTTCTTC.

The chain couples TRBV5-4 to TRBJ2-1, with TRBD2 identical over 10 bases. The CDR3 is made up of 16 amino acids. V lost 4 bases, J lost 3 bases, and 7 bases stayed unmatched. The germline V gene encodes CDR1 SGHNT and CDR2 YYREEE (reference sequence). This chain's CDR3 is CASSRGLAGVYNEQFF. The CDR3 coding sequence is TGTGCCAGCAGCCGAGGTCTAGCGGGAGTCTACAATGAGCAGTTCTTC.

This chain connects TRBV7-2 to TRBJ2-7, with TRBD2 identical over 7 bases. V was clipped by 1 base and J by 3 bases; unmatched bases: 12. The CDR3 sequence is 17 residues long. Germline loops: CDR1 SGHTA, CDR2 FQGNSA. The CDR3 nucleotides are TGTGCCAGCAGCTTAGGGCTTTCAGCGGGGCTTATCTACGAGCAGTACTTC. Residues: CASSLGLSAGLIYEQYF.

This clone was detected only once. The gene calls are TRBV28 and TRBJ2-1, with 10 bases that match TRBD2. V shed 3 bases, J shed 2 bases, and the junction held 4 bases outside the gene matches. Germline V CDR1 and CDR2: MDHEN, SYDVKM. The CDR3 has 16 amino acids. The DNA of the CDR3 is TGTGCCAGCAGTTTGGTAACTAGCGGGGCCTACAATGAGCAGTTCTTC. Translated, it gives CASSLVTSGAYNEQFF.

V is TRBV4-2 and J is TRBJ2-7, with D perhaps matching TRBD2 (6 bases). Germline loops: CDR1 LGHNA, CDR2 YNFKEQ. This CDR3 spans 19 amino acids. The V end lost 1 base, the J end lost 5 bases, and 27 bases lay between the germline ends. CDR3 in amino acids: CASSQGYRGTRRREDEQYF. CDR3 sequence (DNA): TGTGCCAGCAGCCAAGGCTATAGGGGTACGCGGCGGAGGGAGGACGAGCAGTACTTC.

The chain employs TRBV4-3 and TRBJ2-7; 8 nucleotides match TRBD1. The CDR3 covers 15 residues. The V gene's germline CDR1 is LGHNA and CDR2 YSLEER. J was trimmed by 0 bases and V by 1 base; bases with no gene match: 2. CDR3 amino acids: CASSQGTGLSYEQYF. The CDR3 nucleotides are TGCGCCAGCAGCCAAGGGACAGGGCTCTCCTACGAGCAGTACTTC.

This sequence joins TRBV7-9 and TRBJ2-3, with TRBD2 matching 13 bases. The V gene end was trimmed by 4 bases and the J gene end by 3 bases; junction bases not matched to a gene: 7. This CDR3 is 17 amino acids long. Germline CDR1 reads SEHNR; CDR2 reads FQNEAQ (reference sequence). For the CDR3, the DNA is TGTGCCAGCAGCTCTTCGCCGGGACTAGCGGGAACAGATACGCAGTATTTT. Translating gives CASSSSPGLAGTDTQYF.

This chain joins TRBV28 and TRBJ1-2, with 9 positions matching TRBD1. The CDR3 has 18 amino acids. V was clipped by 10 bases and J by 0 bases; unmatched bases: 18. From germline, CDR1 is MDHEN and CDR2 SYDVKM. This CDR3 is CATQLTGTGLIANYGYTF. The CDR3, as DNA: TGTGCCACCCAACTCACCGGGACAGGGCTCATAGCTAACTATGGCTACACCTTC.

The chain has TRBV7-9 and TRBJ2-3, with 7 bases that match TRBD2. CDR1 is SEHNR and CDR2 is FQNEAQ in the germline V gene (reference sequence). The J segment lost 4 bases and the V segment lost 6 bases, leaving 10 bases of the junction unmatched. This CDR3 comprises 15 residues. Here the CDR3 reads CASSLSSGPSDTQYF. For the CDR3, the DNA is TGTGCCAGCAGTCTTTCTAGCGGACCCTCAGATACGCAGTATTTT.

The chain is built from TRBV11-2 and TRBJ2-7; 8 positions agree with TRBD2. Looked up from germline, CDR1 is SGHAT and CDR2 is FQNNGV. CDR3 length: 16 amino acids. Trimming took 0 bases from V and 2 from J; bases not matched to a gene: 6. CDR3 sequence: CASSLDRVGRAYEQYF. The CDR3 DNA reads as TGTGCCAGCAGCTTAGATCGGGTCGGGAGGGCCTACGAGCAGTACTTC.

This chain links TRBV2 with TRBJ1-1; D unclear. This CDR3 has 13 amino acids. The V end lost 5 bases, the J end lost 1 base, and 8 bases lay between the germline ends. CDR1 is SNHLY, CDR2 FYNNEI, per germline. In DNA form, the CDR3 reads TGTGCCAGCAGTATTAAGAGGAACACTGAAGCTTTCTTT. It is translated as CASSIKRNTEAFF.

V usage is TRBV7-2 and J usage is TRBJ1-2; D is perhaps TRBD1 (5 bases). Germline assignment: CDR1 SGHTA and CDR2 FQGNSA. The CDR3 has 14 amino acids. V lost 1 base to trimming and J lost 2 bases, with 8 bases between them. This CDR3 reads CASSLVQENYGYTF. CDR3 coding DNA: TGTGCCAGCAGCTTAGTACAGGAGAACTATGGCTACACCTTC.

The chain couples TRBV7-9 to TRBJ2-1; D may be TRBD1 (6 bases). Trimming removed 3 bases at V and 0 bases at J, with 9 bases between. The length of the CDR3 is 15 residues. In germline, CDR1 is SEHNR, CDR2 FQNEAQ (reference sequence). CDR3 nucleotide sequence: TGTGCCAGCAGCTTGGGGGACAACTCCTACAATGAGCAGTTCTTC. Translation: CASSLGDNSYNEQFF.

The V and J genes are TRBV4-1 and TRBJ2-2; 7 nucleotides agree with TRBD1. Germline CDR1 reads MGHRA; CDR2 reads YSYEKL. The CDR3 is made up of 17 amino acids. The V segment lost 1 base and the J segment 6 bases; nucleotides outside the gene matches: 11. CDR3 in DNA: TGCGCCAGCAGCCAAGGGGTGACAGGGTATTTTGCCGGGGAGCTGTTTTTT. Amino acid sequence: CASSQGVTGYFAGELFF.